This T cell receptor beta chain was sequenced during a study of blood T cell repertoires in COVID-19 (TCRdb year 2020). At the level of the whole study: Samples covering the acute and convalescent phases of COVID-19 were provided by collaborators in the United States, Italy and Spain. The prospective study material was composed of cDNA or gDNA derived from T cells, B-cell-depleted T cells, or PBMCs. Subjects who had been exposed to COVID-19, were actively infected with it, or had recovered from it provided the deeply sampled blood TCRbeta repertoires that made up the dataset. The repertoires were released in a freely available public database intended as a resource for research on the immune response to SARS-CoV-2. The samples were drawn from the first 160 participants of the ongoing ImmuneRACE study and from 1,254 subjects provided by 6 global collaborators. Sample metadata almost always included a de-identified subject ID, COVID-19 status, age in years and sex. Where available, HLA class I and class II types were obtained from metadata supplied by the sample provider rather than from assay-based typing. What the study reported, not specific to this receptor: The quantity of clinical and demographic metadata differed by source and by participant and was supplied without curation.

The immunoSEQ Assay, a bias-controlled multiplex PCR, was used to amplify TCRbeta CDR3 regions from genomic DNA. Concerning the study's data processing: The number of nucleated cells in each sample was estimated from the amplification of reference gene primers within the assay. Sequence reads were collapsed and filtered to measure the absolute abundance of every unique TCRbeta CDR3 rearrangement. Productive Simpson clonality was computed per sample as the square root of Simpson's diversity index over productive rearrangements. In TCRdb, the immuneACCESS table is reduced to in-frame sequences with V and J assigned. These tables do not hold every clone; where another copy was compared, an unresolved V gene accounts for under half, and the others remain unexplained. The D gene and trimming were derived from the DNA, and the V and J assignments and clone size from that table. The sample table shows about 270,000 clones, and about 87% are seen once. The ten largest clones capture around 2.9% of the sample.

With respect to this clone: Its binding antigen is unknown. Base-call qualities are not available, and no considerably larger clone is one nucleotide away.

Trimming leaves V shorter by 1 base and J shorter by 5 bases, with the junction holding 11 bases beyond the gene matches. Counted from cysteine to phenylalanine, this CDR3 has 17 amino acids. The DNA shown is the 51-base CDR3, in frame from base 1. The germline V gene (reference sequence) provides CDR1 LNHDA and CDR2 SQIVND. Participants in the prospective study were enrolled through a virtual design, were aged about 18 to 100 years, and lived in under 25 United States geographic areas. In the prospective study, cohorts were assigned on the basis of participant-reported clinical history obtained from a screening survey and a study questionnaire. Recovered participants in ImmuneRACE Cohort 3 were defined by two consecutive negative NP/OP PCR tests, clearance by a healthcare professional, or resolution of symptoms. Each participant in the prospective study had whole blood, serum and a nasopharyngeal or oropharyngeal swab collected by mobile phlebotomists. Participants in the prospective study had the option to provide additional blood draws and questionnaires over an approximately 2-month period. Prospective study blood samples were shipped either frozen or at room temperature before DNA extraction.

Specimen: PBMCs or T cells enriched from blood (not recorded which). The TCR originated in a woman aged 50 to 65 who had recovered from COVID-19. Rearrangement joined TRBV19 to TRBJ2-1, with 7 middle bases fitting TRBD2. CDR3 region: CASSIGYLRLANNEQFF. The nucleotides are TGTGCCAGTAGTATAGGATATTTGAGACTAGCTAACAATGAGCAGTTCTTC.